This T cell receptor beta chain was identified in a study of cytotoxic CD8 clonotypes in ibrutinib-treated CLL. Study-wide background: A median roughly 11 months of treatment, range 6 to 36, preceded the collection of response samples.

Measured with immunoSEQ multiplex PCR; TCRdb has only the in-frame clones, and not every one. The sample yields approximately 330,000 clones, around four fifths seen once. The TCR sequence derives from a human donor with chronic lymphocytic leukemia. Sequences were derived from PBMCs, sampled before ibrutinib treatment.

The CDR3 sequence: CASSVNSFRGVGWEQFF. Written as DNA, the CDR3 is TGCGCCAGCAGCGTTAACTCGTTCAGGGGGGTCGGTTGGGAGCAGTTCTTC. The V gene is TRBV5-1, the J gene TRBJ2-1, with a tentative D call TRBD1 (7 bases). Germline V gene lookup returns CDR1 SGHRS and CDR2 YFSETQ. This CDR3 is 17 amino acids long. Between the trimmed V and J ends, which lost 4 bases and 10 bases, there was a span of 27 bases. The full variable domain, rest sourced from reference TRBV5-1 and TRBJ2-1, is KAGVTQTPRYLIKTRGQQVTLSCSPISGHRSVSWYQQTPGQGLQFLFEYFSETQRNKGNFPGRFSGRQFSNSRSEMNVSTLELGDSALYLCASSVNSFRGVGWEQFFGPGTRLTVL.